Shown below are 2 T cell receptor beta chains from a single sample sequenced in a study of Ad26.COV2.S vaccination and SARS-CoV-2 variants. Sample treatment: some 19 received Ad26.COV2.S at low or high dose, single or two shots; roughly 5 received placebo; per-sample allocation not given. Material that was analyzed had been drawn on day 63 after the first vaccine or placebo injection. The table came from immunoSEQ multiplex PCR; TCRdb's copy has only in-frame clones and leaves some out. The repertoire includes hundreds of thousands of clones, roughly 90% of them detected once, and about 1.7% sits in the top ten. Material: peripheral blood, obtained in a trial of Ad26.COV2.S vaccine versus placebo. These receptors all stem from a person aged 18-60 years who received the Ad26.COV2.S COVID-19 vaccine or a placebo.

For the CDR3, the DNA is TGTGCCAGTAGTCTAGCGGGGGGGCCCTCCCGGGAGCAGTACTTC. Translation: CASSLAGGPSREQYF. The V call is TRBV19, the J call TRBJ2-7, with 12 bases lining up with TRBD2. The CDR3 is 15 residues long. Trimming at V came to 5 bases and at J to 7 bases, leaving 9 bases not matched to a gene. Germline CDR1 is LNHDA and CDR2 is SQIVND (reference sequence).

J is TRBJ2-7 and V is TRBV6-5, with 7 nucleotides matching TRBD1. With V trimmed by 4 bases and J by 1 base, 4 bases remained unmatched. The CDR3 has 14 amino acids. Germline V CDR1 and CDR2: MNHEY, SVGAGI. The CDR3 coding sequence is TGTGCCAGCAGTTTGGACAGGTCTTCCTACGAGCAGTACTTC. Its translation: CASSLDRSSYEQYF.